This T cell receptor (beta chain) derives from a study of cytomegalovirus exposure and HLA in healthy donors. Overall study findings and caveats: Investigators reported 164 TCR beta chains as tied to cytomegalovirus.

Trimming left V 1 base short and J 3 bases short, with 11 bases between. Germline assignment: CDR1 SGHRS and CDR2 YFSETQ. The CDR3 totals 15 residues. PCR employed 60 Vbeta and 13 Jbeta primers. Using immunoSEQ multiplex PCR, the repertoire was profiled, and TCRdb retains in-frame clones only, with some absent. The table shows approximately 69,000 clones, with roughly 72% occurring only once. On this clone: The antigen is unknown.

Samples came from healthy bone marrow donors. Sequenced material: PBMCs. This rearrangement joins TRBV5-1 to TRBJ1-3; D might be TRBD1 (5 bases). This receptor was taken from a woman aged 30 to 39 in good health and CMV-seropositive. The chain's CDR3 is CASSLWGEVGNTIYF. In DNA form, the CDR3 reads TGCGCCAGCAGCTTGTGGGGGGAAGTTGGAAACACCATATATTTT.